The 26 T cell receptor beta chains given below trace back to one sample, sequenced in a study of low-dose radiotherapy and immunotherapy resistance in tumors. Primers targeting TRAV and TRBV primed first-strand cDNA, covering alpha and beta chains. With a V-primer adapter and a constant-region primer, TCRs were amplified for around 21 PCR cycles. TCRdb independently ran MiXCR on the reads; one entry per CDR3 protein. The sample contains about 82,000 distinct CDR3 sequences, 18% of which appear only once. The time point: before trial treatment. Sample: PBMCs, taken before treatment. The receptors come from a male donor with prostate cancer.

This clonotype was seen repeatedly, ten times or more. The chain employs TRBV29-1 and TRBJ2-3; possible D gene TRBD2, 6 bases. Germline V gene sequence: CDR1 SQVTM, CDR2 ANQGSEA. CDR3 length equals 13 residues. The germline V and J ends were trimmed by 7 bases and 3 bases, with 14 bases remaining between them. CDR3 region: CSARSGVTDTQYF. The CDR3 nucleotides read TGCAGCGCCCGCTCGGGGGTTACAGATACGCAGTATTTT.

This clonotype was observed at least ten times. A read error may produce the germline difference seen at one junction end. J is TRBJ2-1 and V is TRBV20-1; 10 bases fit TRBD2. Looked up from germline, CDR1 is DFQATT and CDR2 is SNEGSKA (reference sequence). The CDR3 is 11 residues long. In DNA form, the CDR3 reads TGCAGTGCTAGGAGCGGGGGGGCCCCCGCCTTC. Translation: CSARSGGAPAF.

This clonotype came up many times. This chain joins TRBV11-3 and TRBJ2-3; 8 bases match TRBD2. Germline CDR1 reads SGHNT; CDR2 reads YENEEA. V gave up 5 bases and J gave up 4 bases; unmatched junction bases: 5. There are 14 residues in the CDR3. CDR3 sequence: CASSRGGTSDTQYF. The DNA for the CDR3 is TGTGCCAGCAGCCGCGGGGGGACTTCAGATACGCAGTATTTT. The full variable domain, in which reference TRBV11-3 and TRBJ2-3 provide the parts outside the CDR3, is EAGVVQSPRYKIIEKKQPVAFWCNPISGHNTLYWYLQNLGQGPELLIRYENEEAVDDSQLPKDRFSAERLKGVDSTLKIQPAELGDSAVYLCASSRGGTSDTQYFGPGTRLTVL.

The CDR3 coding sequence is TGCGCCAGCAGCTCGGGACTAGCGGGAGTGGATGAGCAGTTCTTC. It is translated as CASSSGLAGVDEQFF. This chain links TRBV5-1 with TRBJ2-1, with TRBD2 matching 14 bases. The CDR3 has 15 residues. Trimming at V came to 3 bases and at J to 8 bases, leaving 4 bases not matched to a gene. Germline loops: CDR1 SGHRS, CDR2 YFSETQ.

The V and J genes are TRBV28 and TRBJ2-7; the D gene could be TRBD1 or TRBD2 (5 bases each). Germline V gene data show CDR1 as MDHEN and CDR2 as SYDVKM. The CDR3 is made up of 13 amino acids. Trimming pared 5 bases from V and 5 bases from J, leaving 13 bases between. CDR3 coding DNA: TGTGCCAGCAGTCGACGGGACCTTAACGAGCAGTACTTC. Protein: CASSRRDLNEQYF.

This clonotype showed up many times. The rearrangement links TRBV29-1 to TRBJ2-5; 9 bases map to TRBD1. This CDR3 has 12 amino acids. Germline-derived CDR1 and CDR2 are SQVTM and ANQGSEA. V lost 6 bases to trimming and J lost 5 bases; unmatched junction nucleotides: 4. CDR3 DNA sequence: TGCAGCGTGGATACAGGGGGCGAGACCCAGTACTTC. Translated: CSVDTGGETQYF.

This clonotype was counted many times. The gene calls are TRBV20-1 and TRBJ1-2; no firm D call. The V gene lost 6 bases and the J gene lost 2 bases, with 16 bases spanning the gap. Per germline, CDR1 DFQATT and CDR2 SNEGSKA (reference sequence). The CDR3 runs to 14 residues. The CDR3 loop reads CSAPEEGWNYGYTF. The CDR3 nucleotides are TGCAGTGCCCCTGAGGAGGGTTGGAACTATGGCTACACCTTC.

A word on this clonotype: This likely stems from a read error, as it lies one base from a far larger clone. The chain employs TRBV5-8 and TRBJ2-6; D unclear. From germline, CDR1 is SGHTS and CDR2 YDEGEE. The length of the CDR3 is 14 residues. CDR3 in DNA: TGTGCCAGCAGCCCCCCGGTTAGGGCCGACGTCCTGACTTTC. This sequence encodes CASSPPVRADVLTF. The full variable domain, in which reference TRBV5-8 and TRBJ2-6 provide the parts outside the CDR3, is EAGVTQSPTHLIKTRGQQATLRCSPISGHTSVYWYQQALGLGLQFLLWYDEGEERNRGNFPPRFSGRQFPNYSSELNVNALELEDSALYLCASSPPVRADVLTFGAGSRLTVL.

The gene calls are TRBV29-1 and TRBJ2-7; TRBD1 matches at 9 bases. Trimming took 4 bases from V and 3 from J; bases not matched to a gene: 13. Germline assignment: CDR1 SQVTM and CDR2 ANQGSEA. The CDR3 covers 16 residues. CDR3: CSVVGTRDRVGYEQYF. CDR3 sequence (DNA): TGCAGCGTTGTGGGGACCCGGGACAGGGTCGGCTACGAGCAGTACTTC.

This clonotype occurred many times. J is TRBJ2-7 and V is TRBV28; TRBD1 aligns across 7 bases. The germline V gene encodes CDR1 MDHEN and CDR2 SYDVKM. The CDR3 is 15 amino acids. Losses at the gene ends were 2 bases for V and 3 bases for J; bases not matched to a gene: 7. CDR3 in amino acids: CASSLPGTESYEQYF. The CDR3 nucleotides are TGTGCCAGCAGTTTACCCGGGACAGAAAGCTACGAGCAGTACTTC.

This clonotype was observed at least ten times. The rearrangement links TRBV6-5 to TRBJ2-6; 11 bases match TRBD2. This CDR3 is 18 amino acids long. Germline V lookup: CDR1 MNHEY, CDR2 SVGAGI. The trim removed 6 bases at V and 0 bases at J, leaving 7 bases unmatched. The CDR3 sequence is CASRTIAGGVSGANVLTF. The CDR3 DNA reads TGTGCCAGCAGAACAATAGCGGGGGGGGTCTCTGGGGCCAACGTCCTGACTTTC.

As concerns this clonotype: A read error likely explains this, since a far larger clone differs by one base. This sequence joins TRBV5-1 and TRBJ2-1; D is uncertain. Germline lookup yields CDR1 SGHRS and CDR2 YFSETQ. This CDR3 comprises 12 residues. Trimming pared 1 base from V and 10 bases from J, leaving 9 bases between. The DNA for the CDR3 is TGCGCCAGCAGCTTGCAGGAATACGAGCAGTTCTTC. It translates to CASSLQEYEQFF.

The V call is TRBV12-3 or TRBV12-4, the J call TRBJ2-1, with D uncertain. The CDR3 runs to 16 residues. Trimming took 5 bases from V and 3 from J, leaving 17 bases between them. The CDR3 region has the DNA TGTGCCAGCAGTCGAACCCGACTCACCCTCTACAATGAGCAGTTCTTC. Its protein is CASSRTRLTLYNEQFF.

In this sample, this clonotype turned up many times. The V and J genes are TRBV10-3 and TRBJ2-7, with 9 bases identical to TRBD2. The length of the CDR3 is 14 residues. The germline V gene encodes CDR1 ENHRY and CDR2 SYGVKD. Losses at the gene ends were 0 bases for V and 7 bases for J; bases not matched to a gene: 4. The CDR3 DNA is TGTGCCATCAGTGAGTCGGGCGGGAGGGGTGAGCAGTACTTC. This gives the protein CAISESGGRGEQYF.

This clonotype came up many times. The rearrangement uses TRBV28 and TRBJ1-5, with D possibly being TRBD1 (5 bases). CDR1 is MDHEN, CDR2 SYDVKM, per germline. The CDR3 consists of 12 residues. The V end lost 10 bases, the J end lost 6 bases, and 13 bases lay between the germline ends. The CDR3 spells CATTGGTQPQHF. CDR3 nucleotides: TGTGCCACGACGGGGGGGACTCAGCCCCAGCATTTT.

At least ten counts were recorded for this clonotype. The V call is TRBV4-3, the J call TRBJ2-2; D uncertain. Trimming pared 7 bases from V and 0 bases from J, leaving 9 bases between. CDR3 length equals 14 residues. The germline gives CDR1 LGHNA, CDR2 YSLEER. The CDR3 sequence is CASTRASNTGELFF. The CDR3 nucleotides read TGCGCCAGCACAAGGGCTTCGAACACCGGGGAGCTGTTTTTT.

This clonotype occurred many times. The chain couples TRBV12-3 or TRBV12-4 to TRBJ2-3; 11 bases map to TRBD2. J was trimmed by 5 bases and V by 2 bases; bases with no gene match: 12. This CDR3 is built from 18 residues. The CDR3 DNA reads TGTGCCAGCAGTTTACATTACAGTAGACTAGCGGGGTTAGATACGCAGTATTTT. It encodes CASSLHYSRLAGLDTQYF.

As for this clonotype: This could be a read error, since a much larger clone is one nucleotide away. This rearrangement joins TRBV10-3 to TRBJ2-6; 7 bases agree with TRBD1. V lost 9 bases and J lost 0; bases outside the gene matches: 8. Germline assignment: CDR1 ENHRY and CDR2 SYGVKD. The CDR3 sequence is 16 residues long. CDR3 amino acids: CAISGAGGSGANVLTF. The CDR3 DNA sequence: TGTGCCATTTCCGGGGCAGGGGGCTCTGGGGCCAACGTCCTGACTTTC.

V and J are TRBV7-8 and TRBJ2-1, with 11 bases that match TRBD2. The V gene end was trimmed by 5 bases and the J gene end by 8 bases; junction bases not matched to a gene: 8. CDR1 and CDR2 (germline): SGHVS, FQNEAQ. This CDR3 region has 15 residues. The CDR3 sequence is CASSGPSGRSDEQFF. CDR3 bases: TGTGCCAGCAGCGGCCCTAGCGGGAGGTCAGATGAGCAGTTCTTC.

This clonotype showed up many times. The rearrangement links TRBV6-1 to TRBJ2-1; tentatively, D is TRBD2 (8 bases). V shed 4 bases and J shed 8 bases, with 24 bases lying between them. The CDR3 totals 17 residues. Germline CDR1 is MNHNS and CDR2 is SASEGT. Written as DNA, the CDR3 is TGTGCCAGCAGTGTATTGGTTGTCTCGGGAGGGGGCGATGAGCAGTTCTTC. Translated: CASSVLVVSGGGDEQFF.

This clonotype was counted ten times or more. This chain links TRBV7-9 with TRBJ1-2, with D uncertain. The germline V and J ends were trimmed by 4 bases and 8 bases, with 14 bases remaining between them. The CDR3 consists of 13 residues. Germline V gene sequence: CDR1 SEHNR, CDR2 FQNEAQ (reference sequence). The CDR3 loop reads CASSSGAEGGYTF. CDR3 in DNA: TGTGCCAGCAGCTCTGGCGCAGAGGGCGGCTACACCTTC. Complete variable domain (other parts from reference TRBV7-9 and TRBJ1-2): DTGVSQNPRHKITKRGQNVTFRCDPISEHNRLYWYRQTLGQGPEFLTYFQNEAQLEKSRLLSDRFSAERPKGSFSTLEIQRTEQGDSAMYLCASSSGAEGGYTFGSGTRLTVV.

This clonotype was observed at least ten times. In DNA form, the CDR3 reads TGTGCTACCGATCGACAGGGCGAGGTTGGCGGGGAGCTGTTTTTT. Translating gives CATDRQGEVGGELFF. V gene TRBV2 combines with J gene TRBJ2-2; 7 bases line up with TRBD1. The CDR3 extends over 15 amino acids. Germline V gene sequence: CDR1 SNHLY, CDR2 FYNNEI.

This clonotype showed up many times. This chain uses TRBV20-1 with TRBJ1-5, with TRBD1 as a possible D gene (5 bases). CDR1 DFQATT and CDR2 SNEGSKA come from the germline V gene (reference sequence). V was clipped by 2 bases and J by 4 bases, with 9 bases between them. The CDR3 totals 13 residues. CDR3 coding DNA: TGCAGTGCTAGACAGGGACCAAATCAGCCCCAGCATTTT. Translated, it gives CSARQGPNQPQHF.

This clonotype was recorded only once. It is unclear where the CDR3 begins or ends on the DNA, so no DNA is shown, and the CDR3 is as TCRdb lists it. The chain couples TRBV28 to TRBJ1-5; the D call of TRBD1 is as the table states it, not checked on the DNA. Both ends counted, the CDR3 spans 21 residues. The germline V gene encodes CDR1 MDHEN and CDR2 SYDVKM. The CDR3: CASSPGRGPHASDQPQHFFFF.

V is TRBV24-1 and J is TRBJ2-3, with 7 bases fitting TRBD2. The CDR3 covers 16 residues. Germline CDR1 reads KGHDR; CDR2 reads SFDVKD. Germline trimming cut 3 bases from V and 1 base from J; bases unmatched to any gene: 6. The CDR3 DNA sequence: TGTGCCACCAGTGATCTGGTCCTAGCGGGCACAGATACGCAGTATTTT. It codes for CATSDLVLAGTDTQYF.

The chain carries TRBV5-1 and TRBJ1-1; D call uncertain. The length of the CDR3 is 14 residues. Germline V lookup: CDR1 SGHRS, CDR2 YFSETQ. V was pared by 1 base and J by 1 base, with 8 bases between. CDR3 protein: CASSLQSENTEAFF. In nucleotides, the CDR3 is TGCGCCAGCAGCTTGCAATCTGAGAACACTGAAGCTTTCTTT.